The subject of this entry is one T cell receptor beta chain. Antigen specificity is unknown. This sample is drawn from a study of cytomegalovirus exposure and HLA in healthy donors. Study findings and constraints: Researchers reported from a later analysis that most CMV-associated TCR beta chains appeared HLA-restricted. In a later analysis, approximately 18,000 TCR beta sequences were associated with HLA alleles at 0.05 false discovery rate. TCR beta chains associated with HLA were, in a later analysis, more clonally expanded than equally common others. Cytomegalovirus association was assigned to about 150 TCR beta chains.

The study ran its PCR with 60 Vbeta and 13 Jbeta primers. Profiled with immunoSEQ multiplex PCR; TCRdb holds only in-frame clones, not every one. The repertoire has about 82,000 clones, 70% to 80% of them found once; the top ten carry 3% to 3.5%. Germline CDR1 and CDR2: MNHNS and SASEGT. V lost 1 base and J lost 9, with 10 bases in between. The length of the CDR3 is 14 residues. Sequencing was carried out using PBMCs. The rearrangement uses TRBV6-1 and TRBJ1-6; D may be TRBD1 (5 bases). This receptor was identified in a man in his fifties in good health and CMV-seronegative. The DNA of the CDR3 is TGTGCCAGCAGTGAAGAGAACAGGCTTTCACCCCTCCACTTT. The encoded protein is CASSEENRLSPLHF.